This T cell receptor (beta chain) is from a study of radiation and T cells in renal cell carcinoma (dated by TCRdb to the early 2020s). About the investigation overall: In total, approximately 51 samples, comprising some 25 tumors and some 27 peripheral blood samples, were subjected to TCR beta sequencing. Across all 50 or so samples, 4,016,671 unique CDR3 nucleotide sequences, encoding roughly 2,600,000 unique CDR3 amino acid sequences, were identified. Study-wide conclusions, independent of this receptor: Because only small tumor regions of 0.8 to 1 g were available, the study did not capture intratumoral heterogeneity. Compared with control tumors, irradiated tumors had a greater number of dominant CDR3 motifs, and these motifs made up a bigger portion of the repertoire. Because the trial had a single-armed design, the trial could not examine how radiation dose or scheduling affected the TCR repertoire. Because pretreatment tumor biopsies were not available, the baseline intratumoral presence of clonotypes could not be determined. In blood, the top tumor clonotypes increased between baseline and 2 weeks post-radiation and then shrank by 4 weeks, which suggests that tumor-resident clones expanded only transiently. TCR clonality was higher in irradiated tumors than in controls, as the top 100 clonotypes made up an average of approximately 54% of the repertoire in irradiated tumors compared with 43% in nephrectomy-only tumors.

The immunoSEQ kit was used, according to the manufacturer's recommendations, to generate TCR beta libraries from genomic DNA. For library preparation, a first multiplex PCR was performed with proprietary primers, followed by a second PCR in which unique barcodes were added, and bead cleanups were performed after each round. Each sample batch included a kit-provided positive control reaction and a negative control reaction. The final libraries were assessed on an Agilent 4200 TapeStation D1000 ScreenTape, pooled by volume, and quantified by qPCR. An Illumina NextSeq500 fitted with a MidOutput 150-cycle cartridge performed the sequencing, running 156 Read1 cycles and 15 Index1 cycles with the kit's custom primers. The pooled library was loaded at approximately 1 pM with an approximately 20% PhiX control spike-in. The source study handled its data this way. Vendor-processed data were analyzed in R, with a clonotype defined as all T cells sharing the same CDR3 nucleotide sequence. In the clone abundance analyses, frequencies in each sample were normalized to that sample's 10,000 most abundant clones. Public T cell clones, which averaged fewer than five per sample, were excluded before analysis. Dominant motif analysis used ImmunoMap with the PAM10 matrix, gap penalty 30 and homology threshold 0.3; motifs with cumulative frequency at least 0.01 counted as dominant. A difference in abundance of at least 32-fold between compartments was used to define tumor-enriched and baseline blood-enriched clonotypes. Tumor-blood repertoire similarity was measured with the Baroni-Urbani and Buser coefficient, and group comparisons used two-tailed Wilcoxon tests in R. The immuneACCESS repertoire file appears here via TCRdb, limited to in-frame rearrangements. These files lack a portion of the clones; in checked studies, under half of the deficit traces to unresolved V genes, and the cause of the others is not known. The DNA gave D and trimming, while V, J and clone size come from that table. Present in this sample are about 12,000 clones, roughly a third of which were seen just once. The ten largest account for 15% of the sample.

Via the germline V gene (reference sequence), CDR1 is MNHEY and CDR2 SMNVEV. Including the terminal cysteine and phenylalanine, the CDR3 comprises 12 residues. The DNA shown is the 36-base CDR3, in frame from base 1. Trimming removed 5 bases from V and 8 bases from J, leaving 12 bases between the germline ends. According to the study, the label for this sample's time point signals: tumor resected at nephrectomy. Taken with the paper, the label for treatment or condition translates to: 15 Gy SBRT to primary tumor, nephrectomy 4 weeks later. The samples were obtained from a clinical trial, where primary renal cell carcinomas were treated with 15 Gy stereotactic body radiation therapy and then removed by nephrectomy 4 weeks afterward. Every patient's renal cell carcinoma showed clear cell pathology. Tumors were dissociated mechanically, digested with collagenase/hyaluronidase at 37 degrees C, processed in gentleMACS C tubes, and stored in liquid nitrogen. Genomic DNA for TCR sequencing was prepared using the QIAamp DNA Blood Mini Kit (Qiagen). The analyses included just those samples that passed every quality control check.

A word on this clone: Its antigen has not been determined. Base qualities were left out, and no much larger clone turns up one base away.

This TCR was recovered from a man aged 60 to 75 with renal cell carcinoma. The chain is made from TRBV27 and TRBJ1-2; a confident D gene designation cannot be given. Sequenced here: tumor tissue, sampled from a patient whose treatment included radiotherapy and nephrectomy. The CDR3 protein: CASSPTGIGYTF. In nucleotides, the sequence is TGTGCCAGCAGTCCAACGGGGATCGGCTACACCTTC.